These T cell receptor beta chains were read from a single sample in a study of OX40 agonist ivuxolimab in advanced cancers. Here immunoSEQ multiplex PCR was the method, and the copy in TCRdb shows in-frame clones only, minus some. The table includes around 63,000 clones, around 91% detected once. The source material was CD4+ or CD8+ T cells sorted from blood, sampled in a trial of the OX40 agonist ivuxolimab. Source of these receptors: an adult with an advanced solid tumor such as melanoma, head and neck, liver or kidney cancer. The CDR3 runs from the conserved cysteine through the conserved F or W. Fields, in order: V gene, D gene, clone size, J gene, CDR3 DNA, CDR3 protein. D genes are given only for firm matches. Clone size is given for some rows only: seen once, a few or many times, or a class if the clone is expanded.

TRBV10-3	NA	NA	TRBJ2-7	TGTGCCATCAGTGGGGGCCGCCGAGAGGAGCAGTACTTC	CAISGGRREEQYF
TRBV5-1	NA	once	TRBJ1-2	TGCGCCAGCAGCTTTGGAGGTAGCCCCTATGGCTACACCTTC	CASSFGGSPYGYTF
TRBV28	NA	once	TRBJ1-2	TGTGCCAGCAGCCCGAGAGGGGGGTCGGACTATGGCTACACCTTC	CASSPRGGSDYGYTF
TRBV5-1	TRBD2	NA	TRBJ2-3	TGCGCCAGCAGCCCCCGGGGGGGTGATACGCAGTATTTT	CASSPRGGDTQYF
TRBV18	TRBD1	NA	TRBJ2-2	TGTGCCAGCTCACCGGACAGGGCCGGGAACACCGGGGAGCTGTTTTTT	CASSPDRAGNTGELFF
TRBV5-6	TRBD1	NA	TRBJ1-2	TGTGCCAGCAGCCGATATGACAGGGAATACGGCTACACCTTC	CASSRYDREYGYTF
TRBV6-6	NA	NA	TRBJ1-3	TGTGCCAGCAGTTACTCGGGCAGGGGTGGAAACACCATATATTTT	CASSYSGRGGNTIYF
TRBV6-5	NA	NA	TRBJ1-1	TGTGCCAGCAGTTACCGAGGGGGGGGCACTGAAGCTTTCTTT	CASSYRGGGTEAFF
TRBV28	TRBD1	NA	TRBJ1-4	TGTGCCAGCAGTGCCGGGACAGGGGGCCTCACTAATGAAAAACTGTTTTTT	CASSAGTGGLTNEKLFF
TRBV25-1	NA	NA	TRBJ2-2	TGTGCCAGCAGTAGTTTCAGCCCTCCGAACACCGGGGAGCTGTTTTTT	CASSSFSPPNTGELFF
TRBV6-6	NA	NA	TRBJ2-3	TGTGCCAGCAGGGCCCAAGGCGGCACAGATACGCAGTATTTT	CASRAQGGTDTQYF
TRBV6-5	NA	NA	TRBJ2-7	TGTGCCAGCAGACCGGGACTTTCCCCCTACGAGCAGTACTTC	CASRPGLSPYEQYF
TRBV14	NA	NA	TRBJ2-7	TGTGCCAGCAGCCTACAGGTATCCTACGAGCAGTACTTC	CASSLQVSYEQYF
TRBV19	NA	NA	TRBJ1-5	TGTGCCAGTAGCAGCGTGGGGGCGACTAATCAGCCCCAGCATTTT	CASSSVGATNQPQHF
TRBV27	NA	NA	TRBJ2-5	TGTGCCAGCAGTTTTGGACGGCAGGGTTCAAAAGAGACCCAGTACTTC	CASSFGRQGSKETQYF
TRBV14	TRBD2	NA	TRBJ2-5	TGTGCCAGCAGCCTCCCATGGGACCAGCGGGGTAAAGAGACCCAGTACTTC	CASSLPWDQRGKETQYF
TRBV7-2	TRBD2	NA	TRBJ2-1	TGTGCCAGCAGCTTAAGCGGGAGAGGCAGAAATGAGCAGTTCTTC	CASSLSGRGRNEQFF
TRBV5-1	TRBD1	few	TRBJ1-2	TGCGCCAGCAGCACTCAGGGGGTCTATGACTATGGCTACACCTTC	CASSTQGVYDYGYTF
TRBV5-8	NA	NA	TRBJ2-3	TGTGCCAGCAGCCACCAATTCAGAAGCACAGATACGCAGTATTTT	CASSHQFRSTDTQYF
TRBV11-3	TRBD2	NA	TRBJ2-7	TGTGCCAGCAGCCCGGGACTAGCGGGAGAGGGCGAGCAGTACTTC	CASSPGLAGEGEQYF
TRBV27	TRBD1	few	TRBJ2-3	TGTGCCAGCAGCCTATGGACAGGGGGGGTTGGGCGGACCTGGGGCACAGATACGCAGTATTTT	CASSLWTGGVGRTWGTDTQYF
TRBV5-3	NA	NA	TRBJ1-3	TGTGCCAGAAGCTTCGGGCCCTTCAGCTCTGGAAACACCATATATTTT	CARSFGPFSSGNTIYF
TRBV4-1	TRBD1	NA	TRBJ2-5	TGCGCCAGCAGCCAATGGGGACAGAAAGAGACCCAGTACTTC	CASSQWGQKETQYF
TRBV19	TRBD1	NA	TRBJ1-2	TGTGCCAGTGGAAGACAGGGCGGCTATGGCTACACCTTC	CASGRQGGYGYTF
TRBV7-6	NA	NA	TRBJ2-7	TGTGCCAGCAGCTTCGCAGGGGATAGGTACGAGCAGTACTTC	CASSFAGDRYEQYF
TRBV6-1	NA	NA	TRBJ1-1	TGTGCCAGCTCCCGGGACATGGAGAGAGCTTTCTTT	CASSRDMERAFF
TRBV11-2	TRBD1	NA	TRBJ1-2	TGTGCCAGCAGCTTAGACGGACAGGCGCCCTTGGGTGGCTACACCTTC	CASSLDGQAPLGGYTF
TRBV7-9	TRBD1	NA	TRBJ1-6	TGTGCCAGCAGCCGACAGGGGTTGAGTTCACCCCTCCACTTT	CASSRQGLSSPLHF
TRBV7-9	NA	NA	TRBJ2-6	TGTGCCAGCAGCTTAGTGGGGGGTGCCCTCTCTGGGGCCAACGTCCTGACTTTC	CASSLVGGALSGANVLTF
TRBV7-2	TRBD2	NA	TRBJ2-7	TGTGCCAGCAGCTTAGGAAGACTAGCGGGAGGATACGAGCAGTACTTC	CASSLGRLAGGYEQYF
TRBV9	NA	NA	TRBJ2-3	TGTGCCAGCAGCGACTCGGGAGTCGAGACAGATACGCAGTATTTT	CASSDSGVETDTQYF
TRBV7-6	NA	NA	TRBJ1-1	TGTGCCAGCAGCTCCCGGTGGCGGGGGCGAAACACTGAAGCTTTCTTT	CASSSRWRGRNTEAFF
TRBV6-6	NA	NA	TRBJ1-5	TGTGCCAGCAGTTCCCGGGGCAGCAATCAGCCCCAGCATTTT	CASSSRGSNQPQHF
TRBV18	NA	NA	TRBJ1-1	TGTGCCAGCTCAACATCAGGGGAGGGCACTGAAGCTTTCTTT	CASSTSGEGTEAFF
TRBV6-1	NA	NA	TRBJ2-7	TGTGCCAGCAGTGATCCAGGACAACGGTACTTC	CASSDPGQRYF
TRBV7-9	TRBD1	NA	TRBJ1-3	TGTGCCAGCAGCTCCGAGACAGGGGCATTGGACACCATATATTTT	CASSSETGALDTIYF
TRBV2	TRBD2	NA	TRBJ2-4	TGTGCCAGCAGGGGCTTGGCGGGGGGCCCCCTCAAAAACATTCAGTACTTC	CASRGLAGGPLKNIQYF
TRBV4-2	TRBD2	NA	TRBJ2-2	TGTGCCAGCAGCCAATCGGGACTAGCGGAGTCGAACACCGGGGAGCTGTTTTTT	CASSQSGLAESNTGELFF
TRBV7-3	TRBD1	NA	TRBJ2-6	TGTGCCAGCAGCTCTTCACTTGACAGGGCTGGGGCCAACGTCCTGACTTTC	CASSSSLDRAGANVLTF
TRBV9	NA	NA	TRBJ2-1	TGTGCCAGCAGCGTAGGAGTTAGGGGGAGCTCCTACAATGAGCAGTTCTTC	CASSVGVRGSSYNEQFF
TRBV6-5	NA	NA	TRBJ2-4	TGTGCCAGTAGTCGGCTCGCCGAGGACATTCAGTACTTC	CASSRLAEDIQYF
TRBV6-5	TRBD2	NA	TRBJ2-7	TGTGCCAGCAGTCCCGGACTAGCGGGTGTCCACGAGCAGTACTTC	CASSPGLAGVHEQYF
TRBV6-5	NA	NA	TRBJ1-1	TGTGCCAGCAGCTACGCGCGGGGAGGTGAGTTTGAAGCTTTCTTT	CASSYARGGEFEAFF
TRBV27	NA	NA	TRBJ2-5	TGTGCCAGCACTAACGCGGGGCGAGAGACCCAGTACTTC	CASTNAGRETQYF
TRBV5-4	NA	NA	TRBJ2-3	TGTGCCAGCAGCTTGATTCCGGGAGTCGGGGATACGCAGTATTTT	CASSLIPGVGDTQYF
TRBV7-3	NA	NA	TRBJ2-2	TGTGCCAGCAGCTACACTAGATCGGCCGGGGAGCTGTTTTTT	CASSYTRSAGELFF
TRBV5-4	NA	NA	TRBJ2-5	TGTGCCAGCAGCTTGGGGGCAGGCTTGGTAGAGGAGACCCAGTACTTC	CASSLGAGLVEETQYF
TRBV5-1	NA	NA	TRBJ2-2	TGCGCCAGCAGCTTGTCAGGGGTGGACACCGGGGAGCTGTTTTTT	CASSLSGVDTGELFF
TRBV9	NA	NA	TRBJ1-3	TGTGCCAGCAGCTATGGCGTAACTGGAAACACCATATATTTT	CASSYGVTGNTIYF
TRBV9	TRBD2	once	TRBJ2-1	TGTGCCAGCAGCGTCGAGCGGGAGCCAACATACAATGAGCAGTTCTTC	CASSVEREPTYNEQFF
TRBV6-5	NA	NA	TRBJ2-3	TGTGCCAGCCCCCGAAGGTGGGGGACCACAGATACGCAGTATTTT	CASPRRWGTTDTQYF